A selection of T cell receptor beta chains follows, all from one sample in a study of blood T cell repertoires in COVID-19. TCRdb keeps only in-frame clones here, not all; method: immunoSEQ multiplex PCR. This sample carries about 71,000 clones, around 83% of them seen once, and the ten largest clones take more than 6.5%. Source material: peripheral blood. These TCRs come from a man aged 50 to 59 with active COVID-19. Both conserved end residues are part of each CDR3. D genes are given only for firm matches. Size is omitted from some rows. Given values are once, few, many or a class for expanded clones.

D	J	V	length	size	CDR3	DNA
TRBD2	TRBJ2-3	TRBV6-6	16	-	CASSRPSGRLADTQYF	TGTGCCAGCAGTCGACCTAGCGGGAGGCTCGCAGATACGCAGTATTTT
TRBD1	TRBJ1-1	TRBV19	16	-	CASSQGAGRMNTEAFF	TGTGCCAGTAGTCAGGGGGCCGGTCGTATGAACACTGAAGCTTTCTTT
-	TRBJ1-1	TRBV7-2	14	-	CASSPPGVNTEAFF	TGTGCCAGCAGCCCCCCCGGGGTGAACACTGAAGCTTTCTTT
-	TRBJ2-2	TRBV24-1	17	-	CATSGRNRGGNTGELFF	TGTGCCACCAGTGGCCGAAACAGGGGAGGAAACACCGGGGAGCTGTTTTTT
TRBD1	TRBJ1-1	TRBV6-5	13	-	CASSYLTGTEAFF	TGTGCCAGCAGTTACTTGACAGGGACTGAAGCTTTCTTT
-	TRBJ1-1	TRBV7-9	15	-	CASSPSARLNTEAFF	TGTGCCAGCAGCCCTTCGGCCAGGTTGAACACTGAAGCTTTCTTT
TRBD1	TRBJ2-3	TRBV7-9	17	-	CASTRSLTGQGKDTQYF	TGTGCCAGCACCCGTTCTTTGACAGGGCAAGGGAAAGATACGCAGTATTTT
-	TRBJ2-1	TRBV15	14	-	CATSRDWRGGQQFF	TGTGCCACCAGCAGAGATTGGAGGGGGGGCCAGCAGTTCTTC
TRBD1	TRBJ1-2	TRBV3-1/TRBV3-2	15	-	CASSHNDRVGYGYTF	TGTGCCAGCAGCCACAACGACAGGGTGGGCTATGGCTACACCTTC
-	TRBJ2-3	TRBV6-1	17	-	CASSEFRSLTHTDTQYF	TGTGCCAGCAGTGAATTCCGTAGCCTAACACACACAGATACGCAGTATTTT
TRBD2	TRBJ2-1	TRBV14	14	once	CASSQLAGDNEQFF	TGTGCCAGCAGCCAACTAGCGGGCGACAATGAGCAGTTCTTC
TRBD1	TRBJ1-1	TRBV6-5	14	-	CASRGQGGNTEAFF	TGTGCCAGCCGGGGACAGGGGGGAAACACTGAAGCTTTCTTT
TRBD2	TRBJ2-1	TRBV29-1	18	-	CSAVTGTSGTSSYNEQFF	TGCAGCGCCGTAACCGGGACTAGCGGGACTAGCTCCTACAATGAGCAGTTCTTC
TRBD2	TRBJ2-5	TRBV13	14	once	CASSLWASGETQYF	TGTGCCAGCAGCTTATGGGCTAGCGGGGAGACCCAGTACTTC
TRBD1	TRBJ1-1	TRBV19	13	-	CAVSGTVNTEAFF	TGTGCCGTCTCCGGGACAGTGAACACTGAAGCTTTCTTT
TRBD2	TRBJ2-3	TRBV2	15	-	CASSVWAGGGDTQYF	TGTGCCAGCAGTGTCTGGGCGGGAGGGGGAGATACGCAGTATTTT
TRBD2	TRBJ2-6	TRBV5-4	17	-	CASSLDGGGTRANVLTF	TGTGCCAGCAGCTTGGACGGGGGGGGGACCCGGGCCAACGTCCTGACTTTC
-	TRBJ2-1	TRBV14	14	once	CASSQDLLLDEQFF	TGTGCCAGCAGCCAAGACTTACTTCTCGATGAGCAGTTCTTC
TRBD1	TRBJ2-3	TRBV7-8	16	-	CASRPGWGQGADTQYF	TGTGCCAGCAGGCCGGGGTGGGGGCAGGGGGCAGATACGCAGTATTTT
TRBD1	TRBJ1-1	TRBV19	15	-	CASSTPGTGSKGAFF	TGTGCCAGTAGTACGCCCGGGACAGGGAGTAAAGGAGCTTTCTTT
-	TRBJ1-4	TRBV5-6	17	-	CASSFQNIQGANEKLFF	TGTGCCAGCAGCTTTCAAAACATACAGGGCGCCAATGAAAAACTGTTTTTT
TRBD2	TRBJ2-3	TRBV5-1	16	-	CASSLVASGSTDTQYF	TGCGCCAGCAGCTTGGTGGCTAGCGGTAGCACAGATACGCAGTATTTT
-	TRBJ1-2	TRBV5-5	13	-	CASSFTPNYGYTF	TGTGCCAGCAGCTTTACACCGAACTATGGCTACACCTTC
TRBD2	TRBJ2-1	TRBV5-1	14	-	CASKAGASNNEQFF	TGCGCCAGCAAGGCGGGAGCCTCTAACAATGAGCAGTTCTTC
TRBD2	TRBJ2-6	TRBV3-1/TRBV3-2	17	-	CASSRTTSGSGANVLTF	TGTGCCAGCAGCCGGACTACTAGCGGATCTGGGGCCAACGTCCTGACTTTC
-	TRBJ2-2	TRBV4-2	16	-	CASSQAVSGTTGELFF	TGTGCCAGCAGCCAAGCCGTCTCAGGTACTACCGGGGAGCTGTTTTTT
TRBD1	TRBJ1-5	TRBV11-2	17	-	CASSPGTGSYSNQPQHF	TGTGCCAGCAGCCCTGGGACAGGGTCCTATAGCAATCAGCCCCAGCATTTT
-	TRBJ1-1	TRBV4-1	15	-	CASSQDRGWGTEAFF	TGCGCCAGCAGCCAAGATCGGGGGTGGGGGACTGAAGCTTTCTTT
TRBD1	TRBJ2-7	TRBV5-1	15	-	CASSYFDRETYEQYF	TGCGCCAGCAGCTATTTCGACAGGGAAACCTACGAGCAGTACTTC
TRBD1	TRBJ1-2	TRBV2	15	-	CASSETRTGGVGYTF	TGTGCCAGCAGTGAAACACGGACAGGGGGCGTTGGCTACACCTTC
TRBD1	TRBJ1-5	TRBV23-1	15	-	CASSSGGQGDQPQHF	TGCGCCAGCAGTTCGGGGGGACAGGGTGATCAGCCCCAGCATTTT
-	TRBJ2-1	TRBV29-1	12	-	CSVRLVGNEQFF	TGCAGCGTCAGACTAGTTGGAAATGAGCAGTTCTTC
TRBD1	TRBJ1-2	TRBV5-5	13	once	CASRTGGTEGYTF	TGTGCCAGCAGGACGGGTGGGACAGAAGGCTACACCTTC
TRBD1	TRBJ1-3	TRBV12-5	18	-	CASGVARRGLFSGNTIYF	TGTGCTAGTGGTGTGGCTCGCAGGGGGCTCTTCTCTGGAAACACCATATATTTT
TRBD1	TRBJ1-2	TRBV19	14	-	CASSTTGQGAGYTF	TGTGCCAGTAGTACAACGGGACAGGGGGCGGGCTACACCTTC
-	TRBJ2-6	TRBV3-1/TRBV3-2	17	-	CASSQAGILSLGSVLTF	TGTGCCAGCAGCCAAGCAGGGATCCTATCTCTGGGTAGCGTCCTGACTTTC
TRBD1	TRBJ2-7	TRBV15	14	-	CATSRDRGRYEQYF	TGTGCCACCAGCAGGGACAGGGGGCGGTACGAGCAGTACTTC
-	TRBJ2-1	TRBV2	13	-	CASRTSSYNEQFF	TGTGCCAGCAGGACTAGCTCCTACAATGAGCAGTTCTTC
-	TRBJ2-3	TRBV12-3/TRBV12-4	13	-	CASTLEDTDTQYF	TGTGCCAGCACCCTCGAGGACACAGATACGCAGTATTTT
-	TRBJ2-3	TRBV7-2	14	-	CASSLGISSYTQYF	TGTGCCAGCAGCTTGGGTATTAGTAGCTATACGCAGTATTTT
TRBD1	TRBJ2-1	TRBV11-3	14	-	CASSLGTGEGEQFF	TGTGCCAGCAGCTTAGGGACAGGGGAGGGTGAGCAGTTCTTC
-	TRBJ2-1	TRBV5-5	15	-	CASSPGLLSYNEQFF	TGTGCCAGCAGCCCGGGACTTCTCTCCTACAATGAGCAGTTCTTC
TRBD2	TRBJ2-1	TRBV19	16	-	CAISRSGSLLRDEQFF	TGTGCCATCAGTAGAAGCGGGAGTCTTTTAAGGGATGAGCAGTTCTTC
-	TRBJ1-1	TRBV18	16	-	CASSPGRGEGSTEAFF	TGTGCCAGCTCACCCGGACGGGGGGAAGGGTCTACTGAAGCTTTCTTT
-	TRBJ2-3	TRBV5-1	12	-	CASSIETDTQYF	TGCGCCAGCAGCATCGAGACAGATACGCAGTATTTT
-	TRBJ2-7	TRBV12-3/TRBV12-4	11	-	CASSSEGEQYF	TGTGCCAGCTCGTCAGAGGGCGAGCAGTACTTC
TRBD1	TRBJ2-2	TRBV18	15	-	CASSPATGHPGELFF	TGTGCCAGCTCACCGGCGACAGGGCACCCCGGGGAGCTGTTTTTT
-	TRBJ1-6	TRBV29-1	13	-	CSVDLGDNSPLHF	TGCAGCGTTGATCTCGGGGATAATTCACCCCTCCACTTT
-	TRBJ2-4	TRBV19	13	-	CASTPRAKNIQYF	TGTGCCAGTACTCCGAGAGCCAAAAACATTCAGTACTTC
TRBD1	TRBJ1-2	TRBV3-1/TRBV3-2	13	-	CASSPGTGNGYTF	TGTGCCAGCAGCCCCGGGACAGGGAATGGCTACACCTTC
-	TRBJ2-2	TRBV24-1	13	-	CATREGGTGELFF	TGTGCCACCAGGGAGGGAGGCACCGGGGAGCTGTTTTTT